Shown below are 4 T cell receptor beta chains from a single sample sequenced in a study of blood T cell repertoires in COVID-19. This table comes from immunoSEQ multiplex PCR, and its TCRdb copy is limited to in-frame clones, with some not included. The top ten clones hold less than 3.5% of a sample with about 300,000 clones, about 90% of them seen once. The sample taken for sequencing was PBMCs or T cells enriched from blood (not recorded which). The source of these receptors is a woman in her fifties or sixties who had been exposed to COVID-19.

This rearrangement joins TRBV27 to TRBJ1-6; D is unclear. V was clipped by 5 bases and J by 0 bases, with 14 bases between them. CDR1 MNHEY and CDR2 SMNVEV come from the germline V gene (reference sequence). This CDR3 has 17 amino acids. Here the CDR3 DNA reads TGTGCCAGCAGTCCGCAGACTTTCCGCTCCTATAATTCACCCCTCCACTTT. Its protein product is CASSPQTFRSYNSPLHF.

This chain uses TRBV5-1 with TRBJ1-2; a possible D gene is TRBD1 (6 bases). This CDR3 spans 14 amino acids. Germline lookup yields CDR1 SGHRS and CDR2 YFSETQ. Trimming removed 5 bases at V and 8 bases at J, with 19 bases between. The chain's CDR3 is CASSPSGGGGGYTF. CDR3 DNA sequence: TGCGCCAGCAGTCCTTCGGGAGGGGGAGGCGGCTACACCTTC.

V gene TRBV5-1 combines with J gene TRBJ2-1, with 13 nucleotides matching TRBD2. The CDR3 covers 15 residues. Germline V gene sequence: CDR1 SGHRS, CDR2 YFSETQ. V shed 2 bases and J 10 bases; nucleotides not matched to a gene: 6. The CDR3 nucleotides are TGCGCCAGCAGCTTACTAGCGGGGGGGCCCCCGGAGCAGTTCTTC. This gives the protein CASSLLAGGPPEQFF.

The chain joins TRBV30 to TRBJ2-2; possibly TRBD2 for D (7 bases). Trimming left V 0 bases short and J 3 bases short, with 14 bases between. The germline CDR1 and CDR2 sequences are GTSNPN and SVGIG (reference sequence). CDR3 length equals 16 residues. The chain's CDR3 is CAWSVWGGQDTGELFF. In DNA, the CDR3 is TGTGCCTGGAGTGTCTGGGGGGGGCAGGACACCGGGGAGCTGTTTTTT.